This T cell receptor beta chain is from a study of control samples from healthy donors and cancer patients. Repertoires were generated with immunoSEQ multiplex PCR, while TCRdb's copy carries only in-frame clones and drops some. Found here are around 96,000 clones, over 85% of them singletons; the top ten hold over 8%. Germline V gene sequence: CDR1 SGDLS, CDR2 YYNGEE. The CDR3 sequence is 16 residues long. V shed 3 bases and J shed 3 bases, with 17 bases lying between them. This rearrangement joins TRBV9 to TRBJ2-3; D is uncertain. The sample consisted of blood. This TCR was sampled from a man between 18 and 29 years old in good health. CDR3 bases: TGTGCCAGCAGCGACGGATATTCCGTACTTACAGATACGCAGTATTTT. This gives the protein CASSDGYSVLTDTQYF.